This T cell receptor beta chain was identified during a study of identical twins. V was pared by 5 bases and J by 3 bases, with 27 bases between. The CDR3 contains 19 residues. Looked up from germline, CDR1 is MNHEY and CDR2 is SVGEGT. Findings and limits, study-wide: Excess sharing by twins proved weaker in beta out-of-frame sequences. Abundant cord blood beta clonotypes carried fewer insertions; memory repertoires showed none.

MiXCR, applied by TCRdb to the 5' RACE reads, yields one record per CDR3 protein. Among about 520,000 distinct CDR3 sequences listed, approximately 22% were seen once. Comments on this clonotype: What it binds is unknown.

These data also formed part of another study, on T cells expressing NK-cell markers. This second study says: It was from sorted CD3+CD56+NKG2C+, CD3+CD56+NKG2C- and CD3+CD56-NKG2C+ T cells that TCR beta repertoires came. The dominant NKG2C+ clonotypes represented about 1.0-8% of CD8+ T cells in over 5 donors.

The chain recombines TRBV6-2 or TRBV6-3 with TRBJ2-3; D perhaps matches TRBD1 (5 bases). The sequenced sample consisted of CD4+ T cells sorted from blood. This receptor was taken from a young woman in good health. The CDR3 DNA reads as TGTGCCAGCAGTGGCCCTTCAGGGATACTCGCCTTTTGGACAGATACGCAGTATTTT. Encoded protein: CASSGPSGILAFWTDTQYF.